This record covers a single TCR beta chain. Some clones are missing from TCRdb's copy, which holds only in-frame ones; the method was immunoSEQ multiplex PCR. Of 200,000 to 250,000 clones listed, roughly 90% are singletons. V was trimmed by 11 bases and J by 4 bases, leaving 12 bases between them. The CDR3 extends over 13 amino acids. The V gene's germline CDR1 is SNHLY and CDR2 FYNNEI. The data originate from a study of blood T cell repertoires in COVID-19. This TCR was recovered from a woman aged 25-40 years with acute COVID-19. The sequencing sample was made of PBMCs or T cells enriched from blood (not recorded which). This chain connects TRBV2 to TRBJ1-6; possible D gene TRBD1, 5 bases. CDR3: CAGTKGYNSPLHF. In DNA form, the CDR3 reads TGTGCCGGAACAAAGGGGTATAATTCACCCCTCCACTTT. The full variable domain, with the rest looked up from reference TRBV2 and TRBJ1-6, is EPEVTQTPSHQVTQMGQEVILRCVPISNHLYFYWYRQILGQKVEFLVSFYNNEISEKSEIFDDQFSVERPDGSNFTLKIRSTKLEDSAMYFCAGTKGYNSPLHFGNGTRLTVT.